This T cell receptor beta chain was documented in a study of T-cell memory formation after mild COVID-19. With constant-segment primers, 5'RACE yielded cDNA libraries of TCR alpha and TCR beta that carried sample barcodes and UMIs. Via MiXCR, TCRdb re-called the 5' RACE reads, giving one row per CDR3 protein. The profile shows a few hundred thousand distinct CDR3 sequences, approximately 8% of them singletons. This CDR3 has 13 amino acids. Germline V CDR1 and CDR2: SGHAT, FQNNGV. Trimming cost V 2 bases and J 12 bases; bases outside gene matches: 6. The source of this sequence is a man between 18 and 35 years old who had mild COVID-19 (a few samples of this study predate the infection). Cell type and time point are not known. The sample comprised PBMCs or a T cell subset sorted from them (not recorded which). J is TRBJ2-1 and V is TRBV11-2; 8 bases match TRBD1. Here the CDR3 reads CASSLTPTGGQFF. As DNA, the CDR3 is TGTGCCAGCAGCTTAACCCCCACAGGGGGGCAGTTCTTC.